This T cell receptor beta chain was documented in a study of cytomegalovirus exposure and HLA in healthy donors. General study results and limits: Cytomegalovirus-associated TCR beta chains were listed, numbering roughly 150. Through in vitro validation, three CMV-associated chains were shown to be specific for CMV antigens.

PCR was performed using 60 Vbeta and 13 Jbeta primers. Sequencing used immunoSEQ multiplex PCR; TCRdb keeps in-frame clones, though not all of them. Counted here are 200,000 or so clones, roughly 83% occurring once; the ten biggest clones make up around 0.26%. Unrecorded immune exposures were likely, despite nominal health at sampling. This clone was seen once. Its target is unknown. This clonotype originated in a boy aged 5-17 years in good health and CMV-seronegative. The sample taken for sequencing was PBMCs.

CDR3 region: CASSSDSTEKLFF. The CDR3 region has the DNA TGTGCCAGCAGTTCGGACAGTACTGAAAAACTGTTTTTT. The chain combines TRBV6-6 with TRBJ1-4; a weak D match, TRBD1 (6 bases). The germline CDR1 and CDR2 sequences are MNHNY and SVGAGI (reference sequence). CDR3 length equals 13 residues. V dropped 4 bases and J dropped 7 bases, with 10 bases sitting between them.